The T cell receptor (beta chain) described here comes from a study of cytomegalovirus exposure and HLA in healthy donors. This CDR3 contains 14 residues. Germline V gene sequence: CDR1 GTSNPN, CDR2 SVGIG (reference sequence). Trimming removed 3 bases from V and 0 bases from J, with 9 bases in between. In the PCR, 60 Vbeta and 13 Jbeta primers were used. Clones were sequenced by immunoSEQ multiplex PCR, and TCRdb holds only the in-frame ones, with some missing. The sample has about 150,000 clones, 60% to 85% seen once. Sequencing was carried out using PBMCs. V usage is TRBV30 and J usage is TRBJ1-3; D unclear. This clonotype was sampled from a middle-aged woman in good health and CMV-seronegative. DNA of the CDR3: TGTGCCTGGAGGATACATCTCTCTGGAAACACCATATATTTT. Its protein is CAWRIHLSGNTIYF.